This T cell receptor (beta chain) was identified in a study of blood T cell repertoires in COVID-19. Study-level background: The United States, Italy and Spain provided the acute and convalescent COVID-19 samples. Sources were T cells, B-cell-depleted T cells, or PBMCs; the material itself was cDNA or gDNA.

Trimming left V 0 bases short and J 10 bases short, with 7 bases between. Germline CDR1 is SGHRS and CDR2 is YFSETQ. The CDR3 consists of 11 residues. As processed by the authors: Estimation of nucleated cell counts was performed using reference gene primer amplification. This table comes from immunoSEQ multiplex PCR, and its TCRdb copy is limited to in-frame clones, with some not included. Clone size and V and J calls were adopted from that table, with D and trimming inferred from the DNA. The sample lists a few hundred thousand clones, around 87% seen once, with 5.5% to 9% in the top ten. The sequencing sample was made of peripheral blood. The sequence was obtained from a woman between 65 and 79 years old with active or convalescent COVID-19. The chain carries TRBV5-1 and TRBJ1-1; D is uncertain. The CDR3 region is CASSLDAVAFF. CDR3 bases: TGCGCCAGCAGCTTGGACGCGGTAGCTTTCTTT.